Listed here are 30 T cell receptor beta chains from one sample, sequenced in a study of a mutant IDH1 vaccine in newly diagnosed glioma. Sample time point: week 35, safety follow-up. All doses held 300 ug of mutant IDH1 20-mer peptide, with topical imiquimod. Profiled with immunoSEQ multiplex PCR; TCRdb holds only in-frame clones, not every one. The sample lists some 45,000 clones; roughly four fifths were seen once. No cognate antigen is known for these TCRs. Specimen: PBMCs, collected from a glioma patient whose treatment included an IDH1 peptide vaccine. The receptors stem from a woman between 50 and 59 years old with glioma.

The genes are TRBV19 and TRBJ1-5, with D uncertain. V lost 5 bases, J lost 5 bases, and 25 bases lay in between. The CDR3 spans 18 residues. CDR1 is LNHDA and CDR2 is SQIVND in the germline V gene (reference sequence). For the CDR3, the DNA is TGTGCCAGTAGTTCGGGTTATATCAGCAGCATTGCCCATCAGCCCCAGCATTTT. Amino acid sequence: CASSSGYISSIAHQPQHF. The whole variable domain, filled in from reference TRBV19 and TRBJ1-5, reads DGGITQSPKYLFRKEGQNVTLSCEQNLNHDAMYWYRQDPGQGLRLIYYSQIVNDFQKGDIAEGYSVSREKKESFPLTVTSAQKNPTAFYLCASSSGYISSIAHQPQHFGDGTRLSIL.

V usage is TRBV19 and J usage is TRBJ1-1; possible D gene TRBD1, 5 bases. The length of the CDR3 is 13 residues. V shed 6 bases and J shed 4 bases, with 12 bases lying between them. The germline gives CDR1 LNHDA, CDR2 SQIVND (reference sequence). As DNA, the CDR3 is TGTGCCAGTAGCTCTTCAGGGATCACTGAAGCTTTCTTT. Translating gives CASSSSGITEAFF.

The chain combines TRBV5-1 with TRBJ2-7; 7 bases match TRBD1. Germline V lookup: CDR1 SGHRS, CDR2 YFSETQ. Trimming took 4 bases from V and 6 from J; bases not matched to a gene: 13. This CDR3 contains 15 residues. The CDR3 bases are TGCGCCAGCAGCCCCCGGGACAGCAGTATTGGCGAGCAGTACTTC. It is translated as CASSPRDSSIGEQYF.

This chain joins TRBV5-5 and TRBJ2-2; 9 bases are shared with TRBD1. The germline V gene encodes CDR1 SGHKS and CDR2 YYEKEE (reference sequence). The CDR3 is 17 residues long. Trimming removed 4 bases from V and 0 bases from J; junction bases left unmatched: 7. CDR3 in DNA: TGTGCCAGCAGCGGTCCGGGACAGGGCACGAACACCGGGGAGCTGTTTTTT. Protein: CASSGPGQGTNTGELFF.

The genes are TRBV21-1 and TRBJ2-5. TRBV21-1 has pseudogene status. CDR3 length: 14 residues. The CDR3 is CASSTPGAQETQYF. The CDR3 DNA sequence: TGTGCCAGCAGCACGCCGGGGGCCCAAGAGACCCAGTACTTC.

V and J are TRBV6-1 and TRBJ1-2; the D is unclear. The V end lost 1 base, the J end lost 8 bases, and 5 bases lay between the germline ends. The CDR3 length is 11 residues. Germline V gene lookup returns CDR1 MNHNS and CDR2 SASEGT. CDR3 sequence (DNA): TGTGCCAGCAGTGAAGTTGGAGGCTACACCTTC. It specifies CASSEVGGYTF.

This chain connects TRBV4-2 to TRBJ2-2; unclear D gene. The V gene lost 0 bases and the J gene lost 2 bases, with 13 bases spanning the gap. The CDR3 covers 17 residues. In germline, CDR1 is LGHNA, CDR2 YNFKEQ. The DNA of the CDR3 is TGTGCCAGCAGCCAAGATTATCAGGCATACAACACCGGGGAGCTGTTTTTT. Its translation: CASSQDYQAYNTGELFF.

The CDR3: CATSRGTGLGYGYTF. For the CDR3, the DNA is TGTGCCACCAGCAGAGGGACGGGATTGGGGTATGGCTACACCTTC. The chain has TRBV15 and TRBJ1-2; D gene ambiguous. The ends were cut back, 1 base at V and 5 bases at J, with 14 bases in the middle. Germline V gene lookup returns CDR1 LNHNV and CDR2 YYDKDF (reference sequence). This CDR3 has 15 residues.

The chain combines TRBV11-3 with TRBJ2-7; 11 bases line up with TRBD1. Germline CDR1 is SGHNT and CDR2 is YENEEA. CDR3 size: 15 residues. Trimming removed 2 bases from V and 2 bases from J; junction bases left unmatched: 2. The CDR3 reads CASSLRTGGPYEQYF. CDR3 sequence (DNA): TGTGCCAGCAGCTTACGGACAGGGGGCCCCTACGAGCAGTACTTC.

The V call is TRBV4-3, the J call TRBJ1-4, with 7 bases identical to TRBD1. The CDR3 totals 16 residues. Unmatched junction bases numbered 10, after V lost 1 base and J lost 8 bases. Germline CDR1 reads LGHNA; CDR2 reads YSLEER. In DNA form, the CDR3 reads TGCGCCAGCAGCCAAGGTCGCAACAGGGGTCCCGAAAAACTGTTTTTT. Its translation is CASSQGRNRGPEKLFF.

This clone has a single count. The chain combines TRBV21-1 with TRBJ1-6. TRBV21-1 is marked as a pseudogene. The CDR3 is 20 amino acids. This CDR3 reads CASSKVVLQAKWGDNSPLHF. The CDR3 DNA reads as TGTGCCAGCAGCAAAGTGGTGTTACAGGCTAAGTGGGGGGATAATTCACCCCTCCACTTT.

The chain has TRBV5-8 and TRBJ1-2, with TRBD1 as a possible D gene (6 bases). CDR1 is SGHTS, CDR2 YDEGEE, per germline. Trimming removed 2 bases from V and 2 bases from J, with 7 bases in between. There are 13 residues in the CDR3. CDR3 DNA sequence: TGTGCCAGCAGCTTCGGGACAAACTATGGCTACACCTTC. Encoded protein: CASSFGTNYGYTF.

This chain joins TRBV7-2 and TRBJ2-3, with TRBD2 matching over 7 bases. CDR3 length equals 15 residues. The junction had 4 bases not matched to a gene; V was cut back by 1 base and J by 3 bases. CDR1 SGHTA and CDR2 FQGNSA come from the germline V gene. CDR3: CASSLGEGRTDTQYF. CDR3 in DNA: TGTGCCAGCAGCTTAGGGGAGGGGCGGACAGATACGCAGTATTTT.

CDR3 sequence: CASSSDGNQPQHF. DNA of the CDR3: TGTGCCAGCAGCTCGGACGGAAATCAGCCCCAGCATTTT. The rearrangement uses TRBV9 and TRBJ1-5; unclear D gene. The germline V gene has CDR1 SGDLS and CDR2 YYNGEE. The CDR3 is 13 residues long. Between the trimmed V and J ends, which lost 4 bases and 4 bases, there was a span of 9 bases.

V and J are TRBV6-5 and TRBJ2-7, with D possibly TRBD1 on 6 matching bases. V lost 0 bases and J lost 2, with 11 bases in between. The length of the CDR3 is 15 residues. Germline V CDR1 and CDR2: MNHEY, SVGAGI. CDR3 bases: TGTGCCAGCAGTTACTCGGGGGCCTCCGCCTACGAGCAGTACTTC. This codes for CASSYSGASAYEQYF.

The genes are TRBV4-1 and TRBJ1-4; D unresolved. Trimming took off 0 bases at V and 5 bases at J, with 13 bases between the two ends. Germline V CDR1 and CDR2: MGHRA, YSYEKL. This CDR3 is built from 16 residues. CDR3 in amino acids: CASSQESTVSNEKLFF. CDR3 coding DNA: TGCGCCAGCAGCCAAGAGTCCACAGTCTCGAATGAAAAACTGTTTTTT.

In this sample, this clone turned up once. The V gene is TRBV5-6, the J gene TRBJ2-7; 9 nucleotides match TRBD2. With 1 base clipped from V and 6 bases from J, the junction kept 11 bases outside the gene matches. Germline CDR1 SGHDT, CDR2 YYEEEE. This CDR3 has 16 residues. In nucleotides, the CDR3 is TGTGCCAGCAGCTTGTTCCGTGGCGGGGGGGCCCGCGAGCAGTACTTC. This translates into CASSLFRGGGAREQYF. The variable domain in full, completed from reference TRBV5-6 and TRBJ2-7, reads DAGVTQSPTHLIKTRGQQVTLRCSPKSGHDTVSWYQQALGQGPQFIFQYYEEEERQRGNFPDRFSGHQFPNYSSELNVNALLLGDSALYLCASSLFRGGGAREQYFGPGTRLTVT.

The genes are TRBV23-1 and TRBJ2-2, with D perhaps TRBD1 (6 bases). TRBV23-1 is recorded as an ORF, its role being uncertain. The CDR3 has 16 amino acids. V was cut by 7 bases and J by 6 bases, with 21 bases left in between. In nucleotides, the CDR3 is TGCGCCAGCATAATCGGGAACAGGGCCCGCCCCGGGGAGCTGTTTTTT. It yields the protein CASIIGNRARPGELFF.

The chain employs TRBV4-1 and TRBJ1-2; D gene uncertain. This CDR3 has 13 residues. The V end lost 0 bases, the J end lost 8 bases, and 10 bases lay between the germline ends. CDR1 is MGHRA, CDR2 YSYEKL, per germline. CDR3 amino acids: CASSQDGRRGYTF. The CDR3 nucleotides read TGCGCCAGCAGCCAAGATGGTCGTAGAGGCTACACCTTC.

The chain has TRBV10-3 and TRBJ1-4, with 9 nucleotides matching TRBD1. Germline lookup yields CDR1 ENHRY and CDR2 SYGVKD. The junction had 8 bases not matched to a gene; V was cut back by 4 bases and J by 8 bases. The CDR3 contains 15 residues. CDR3 sequence reads: CAISGSGQGSEKLFF. CDR3 sequence (DNA): TGTGCCATCAGTGGGTCGGGACAGGGCAGCGAAAAACTGTTTTTT.

The chain carries TRBV5-8 and TRBJ2-7; possibly TRBD1 or TRBD2 for D (5 bases each). The V end lost 5 bases, the J end lost 2 bases, and 17 bases lay between the germline ends. This CDR3 is built from 15 residues. Per the germline V gene, CDR1 is SGHTS and CDR2 is YDEGEE. This CDR3 reads CASSRDGVDPYEQYF. The CDR3 nucleotides are TGTGCCAGCAGTCGGGACGGCGTAGACCCCTACGAGCAGTACTTC.

The J gene is TRBJ1-3, the V gene TRBV27; TRBD1 might be the D (5 bases). The V end lost 3 bases, the J end lost 0 bases, and 15 bases lay between the germline ends. This CDR3 spans 17 amino acids. CDR1 and CDR2 from the germline V gene are MNHEY and SMNVEV (reference sequence). CDR3 in amino acids: CASSFSGTVSSGNTIYF. Here the CDR3 DNA reads TGTGCCAGCAGTTTTTCCGGGACGGTGAGCTCTGGAAACACCATATATTTT.

The chain couples TRBV11-2 to TRBJ1-1; D is unresolved. Trimming removed 1 base at V and 5 bases at J, with 11 bases between. The CDR3 has 14 residues. The germline V gene encodes CDR1 SGHAT and CDR2 FQNNGV. The CDR3 loop is CASSLGVGVTEAFF. The CDR3 bases are TGTGCCAGCAGCTTAGGGGTCGGGGTAACTGAAGCTTTCTTT.

The chain is built from TRBV25-1 and TRBJ2-4, with D possibly matching TRBD1 (5 bases). The V and J ends lost 7 bases and 9 bases respectively, with 13 bases between them. The CDR3 is 12 residues long. CDR1 and CDR2 (germline): MGHDK, SYGVNS. CDR3 in DNA: TGTGCCAGCATTGGCTTAAGGGGCATTCAGTACTTC. Amino acid sequence: CASIGLRGIQYF.

The genes are TRBV2 and TRBJ1-2; unclear D gene. V was clipped by 4 bases and J by 2 bases, with 20 bases between them. CDR1 is SNHLY and CDR2 is FYNNEI in the germline V gene. The CDR3 contains 17 residues. DNA of the CDR3: TGTGCCAGCAGTGGAAATGTGGTAGGGAAAAACAACTATGGCTACACCTTC. This encodes CASSGNVVGKNNYGYTF. Based on the CDR3 plus reference TRBV2 and TRBJ1-2, the full variable domain is EPEVTQTPSHQVTQMGQEVILRCVPISNHLYFYWYRQILGQKVEFLVSFYNNEISEKSEIFDDQFSVERPDGSNFTLKIRSTKLEDSAMYFCASSGNVVGKNNYGYTFGSGTRLTVV.

This clone was counted between two and nine times. The chain joins TRBV9 to TRBJ1-1; D uncertain. Trimming pared 3 bases from V and 2 bases from J, leaving 8 bases between. The germline gives CDR1 SGDLS, CDR2 YYNGEE. This CDR3 is 13 amino acids long. The CDR3 bases are TGTGCCAGCAGCGAGTCCAGAAACACTGAAGCTTTCTTT. Its translation is CASSESRNTEAFF.

The genes are TRBV18 and TRBJ1-1; D unresolved. V lost 1 base and J lost 1, with 7 bases in between. The CDR3 spans 14 residues. Germline values: CDR1 KGHSH, CDR2 LQKENI. The chain's CDR3 is CASSPLESNTEAFF. CDR3 coding DNA: TGTGCCAGCTCACCACTGGAGTCGAACACTGAAGCTTTCTTT.

V usage is TRBV7-2 and J usage is TRBJ1-2; TRBD1 might be the D (5 bases). CDR1 is SGHTA and CDR2 is FQGNSA in the germline V gene. Trimming shortened V by 5 bases and J by 4 bases, and 26 bases separated the two germline ends. This CDR3 region has 18 residues. The DNA of the CDR3 is TGTGCCAGCAGCGAAGCTTGGGCCGAGCAAAAGGGGAGCTATGGCTACACCTTC. It yields the protein CASSEAWAEQKGSYGYTF.

J is TRBJ2-2 and V is TRBV19; D perhaps matches TRBD2 (6 bases). Germline CDR1 is LNHDA and CDR2 is SQIVND (reference sequence). The CDR3 extends over 15 amino acids. Trimming left V 7 bases short and J 4 bases short, with 16 bases between. CDR3 nucleotide sequence: TGTGCCAGTACCATTGGGGGGTCGGGCACCGGGGAGCTGTTTTTT. It codes for CASTIGGSGTGELFF.

As concerns this clone: Other DNA sequences in this sample translate to the same CDR3. This chain links TRBV7-9 with TRBJ1-2, with D possibly being TRBD1 (5 bases). The CDR3 runs 14 residues. Trimming shortened V by 0 bases and J by 3 bases, and 8 bases separated the two germline ends. Germline CDR1 and CDR2: SEHNR and FQNEAQ (reference sequence). In nucleotides, the CDR3 is TGTGCCAGCAGCTTAGCGGGAGGGGACTATGGCTACACCTTC. This gives the protein CASSLAGGDYGYTF.